A selection of T cell receptor beta chains follows, all from one sample in a study of OX40 agonist ivuxolimab in advanced cancers. Using immunoSEQ multiplex PCR, the repertoire was profiled, and TCRdb retains in-frame clones only, with some absent. The sample has 90,000 or so clones; more than 85% are singletons. Specimen: CD4+ or CD8+ T cells sorted from blood, collected in a trial of the OX40 agonist ivuxolimab. Receptors were obtained from an adult with an advanced solid tumor such as melanoma, head and neck, liver or kidney cancer. CDR3s include the opening cysteine and the closing phenylalanine or tryptophan. Each record gives: V gene, D gene, J gene, CDR3 protein. A D gene is named only where the DNA matches it firmly.

v_gene: TRBV10-2; d_gene: TRBD1; j_gene: TRBJ2-7; CDR3aa: CASTTGPQREQYF
v_gene: TRBV2; d_gene: NA; j_gene: TRBJ1-1; CDR3aa: CASRDRTLTGAFF
v_gene: TRBV7-2; d_gene: NA; j_gene: TRBJ2-3; CDR3aa: CASSLERARQYF
v_gene: TRBV5-1; d_gene: TRBD2; j_gene: TRBJ2-7; CDR3aa: CASSLGASGSSYEQYF
v_gene: TRBV28; d_gene: TRBD1; j_gene: TRBJ1-2; CDR3aa: CASSLSAGGLGGYTF
v_gene: TRBV30; d_gene: NA; j_gene: TRBJ1-2; CDR3aa: CAWRLGGSGYGYTF
v_gene: TRBV6-6; d_gene: NA; j_gene: TRBJ2-7; CDR3aa: CASSYGGEQYF
v_gene: TRBV15; d_gene: NA; j_gene: TRBJ2-3; CDR3aa: CATSRGIEDTQYF
v_gene: TRBV19; d_gene: NA; j_gene: TRBJ1-1; CDR3aa: CASSMWENTEAFF
v_gene: TRBV6-1; d_gene: NA; j_gene: TRBJ1-2; CDR3aa: CASSAQGNTYGYTF
v_gene: TRBV7-3; d_gene: TRBD2; j_gene: TRBJ2-3; CDR3aa: CASSFGTSSTQYF
v_gene: TRBV7-2; d_gene: TRBD2; j_gene: TRBJ2-1; CDR3aa: CASSLGSGGLAGNKFF
v_gene: TRBV19; d_gene: TRBD1; j_gene: TRBJ2-2; CDR3aa: CASMQGARFYGGELFF
v_gene: TRBV4-1; d_gene: NA; j_gene: TRBJ2-7; CDR3aa: CASSLFLAYEQYF
v_gene: TRBV7-8; d_gene: NA; j_gene: TRBJ2-3; CDR3aa: CASSSPGRTDTQYF
v_gene: TRBV11-3; d_gene: TRBD2; j_gene: TRBJ2-1; CDR3aa: CASSSQGPAGYNEQFF
v_gene: TRBV28; d_gene: NA; j_gene: TRBJ1-1; CDR3aa: CASSFISGGNTEAFF
v_gene: TRBV27; d_gene: NA; j_gene: TRBJ1-6; CDR3aa: CASRSTGNSPLHF
v_gene: TRBV20-1; d_gene: NA; j_gene: TRBJ2-3; CDR3aa: CSGVVGDTQYF
v_gene: TRBV19; d_gene: NA; j_gene: TRBJ2-1; CDR3aa: CASSIQGGLHNEQFF
v_gene: TRBV7-8; d_gene: NA; j_gene: TRBJ1-5; CDR3aa: CASSLTGRGNNQPQHF
v_gene: TRBV5-1; d_gene: NA; j_gene: TRBJ2-6; CDR3aa: CASSLTGGTGANVLTF
v_gene: TRBV28; d_gene: TRBD2; j_gene: TRBJ2-1; CDR3aa: CASRLGGTSNEQFF
v_gene: TRBV7-2; d_gene: TRBD2; j_gene: TRBJ2-1; CDR3aa: CASSPGLAPFYNEQFF
v_gene: TRBV19; d_gene: TRBD2; j_gene: TRBJ2-7; CDR3aa: CASSTPSGRRTYEQYF
v_gene: TRBV9; d_gene: NA; j_gene: TRBJ2-2; CDR3aa: CASSVVWQGTGELFF
v_gene: TRBV10-2; d_gene: NA; j_gene: TRBJ2-6; CDR3aa: CASSREAGANVLTF
v_gene: TRBV7-2; d_gene: TRBD1; j_gene: TRBJ2-7; CDR3aa: CASSLTGTASYEQYF
v_gene: TRBV28; d_gene: NA; j_gene: TRBJ2-5; CDR3aa: CASTWGRQETQYF
v_gene: TRBV19; d_gene: NA; j_gene: TRBJ2-5; CDR3aa: CASSIQQGSVGETQYF
v_gene: TRBV28; d_gene: TRBD2; j_gene: TRBJ2-7; CDR3aa: CASSTSGRPSYEQYF
v_gene: TRBV10-3; d_gene: TRBD1; j_gene: TRBJ2-7; CDR3aa: CATRSGTGKNEQYF
v_gene: TRBV2; d_gene: NA; j_gene: TRBJ2-7; CDR3aa: CASSELATRSFEQYF
v_gene: TRBV5-4; d_gene: TRBD1; j_gene: TRBJ2-7; CDR3aa: CASSFRDRVDEQYF
v_gene: TRBV11-1; d_gene: TRBD1; j_gene: TRBJ2-1; CDR3aa: CASSLEGDSSYNEQFF
v_gene: TRBV11-2; d_gene: NA; j_gene: TRBJ2-3; CDR3aa: CASSLRKSTDTQYF
v_gene: TRBV28; d_gene: NA; j_gene: TRBJ2-1; CDR3aa: CASNSVGYNEQFF
v_gene: TRBV4-3; d_gene: NA; j_gene: TRBJ2-1; CDR3aa: CASSQEFPHNYEQFF
v_gene: TRBV4-3; d_gene: TRBD2; j_gene: TRBJ2-3; CDR3aa: CASSPSGLGPDTQYF
v_gene: TRBV30; d_gene: NA; j_gene: TRBJ1-1; CDR3aa: CAWNGMDSLGNTEAFF